The entry below describes one TCR beta chain. This specimen belongs to a study of OX40 agonist ivuxolimab in advanced cancers. Method: immunoSEQ multiplex PCR; TCRdb's copy keeps in-frame clones and lacks some. The sample lists more than 50,000 clones; 80% were seen once. This specimen was CD4+ or CD8+ T cells sorted from blood, taken in a trial of the OX40 agonist ivuxolimab. The TCR sequence derives from an adult with an advanced solid tumor such as melanoma, head and neck, liver or kidney cancer.

The CDR3 loop reads CASSLGQGGTEAFF. The CDR3 DNA reads as TGCGCCAGCAGCCTCGGACAGGGGGGCACTGAAGCTTTCTTT. The rearrangement uses TRBV5-1 and TRBJ1-1; 10 bases align to TRBD1. The ends lost 4 bases at V and 4 bases at J; junction bases unmatched: 4. CDR1 is SGHRS and CDR2 is YFSETQ in the germline V gene. This CDR3 has 14 amino acids.